This T cell receptor (beta chain) was documented in a study of blood T cells in healthy people across ages. Whole-study findings and limits: Diversity estimates from one million T cells were considered underestimates.

PCR was performed a second time for about 7 to 12 cycles using a sample-barcoded 5' primer and a J-beta primer mix. TCRdb reprocessed the 5' RACE reads via MiXCR and lists one record per CDR3 protein. The sample has around 820,000 distinct CDR3 sequences, 25% seen once; the top ten hold approximately 3.7%. CDR1 and CDR2 (germline): DFQATT, SNEGSKA (reference sequence). The junction had 27 bases not matched to a gene; V was cut back by 2 bases and J by 2 bases. The CDR3 spans 21 residues. Concerning this clonotype itself: The antigen remains undetermined.

This sample was shared with a second study, whose subject was T cells of mothers and their children.

The sample consisted of blood. This chain joins TRBV20-1 and TRBJ2-7, with TRBD2 matching 7 bases. The receptor's source is a boy younger than 18 in good health. The CDR3 coding sequence is TGCAGTGCTAGAAGGCCCCGCTTATTCCATCGGGAGAGCGGGGTCGCCTACGAGCAGTACTTC. This gives the protein CSARRPRLFHRESGVAYEQYF.